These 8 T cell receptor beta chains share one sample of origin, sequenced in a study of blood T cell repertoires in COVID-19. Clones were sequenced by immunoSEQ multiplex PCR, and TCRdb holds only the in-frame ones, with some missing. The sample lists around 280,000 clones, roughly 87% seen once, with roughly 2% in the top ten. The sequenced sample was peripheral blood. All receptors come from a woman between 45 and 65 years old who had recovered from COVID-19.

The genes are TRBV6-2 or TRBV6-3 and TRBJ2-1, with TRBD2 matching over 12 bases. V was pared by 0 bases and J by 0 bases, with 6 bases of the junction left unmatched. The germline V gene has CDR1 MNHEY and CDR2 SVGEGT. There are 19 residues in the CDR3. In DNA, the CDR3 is TGTGCCAGCAGTTACTCACTAGCGGGGGGTCAGATCTCCTACAATGAGCAGTTCTTC. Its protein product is CASSYSLAGGQISYNEQFF.

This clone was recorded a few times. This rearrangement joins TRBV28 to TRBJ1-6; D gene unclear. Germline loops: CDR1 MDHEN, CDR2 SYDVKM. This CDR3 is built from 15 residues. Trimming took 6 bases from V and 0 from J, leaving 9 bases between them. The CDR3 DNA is TGTGCCAGCAGCGGGGATATCTCCTATAATTCACCCCTCCACTTT. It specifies CASSGDISYNSPLHF.

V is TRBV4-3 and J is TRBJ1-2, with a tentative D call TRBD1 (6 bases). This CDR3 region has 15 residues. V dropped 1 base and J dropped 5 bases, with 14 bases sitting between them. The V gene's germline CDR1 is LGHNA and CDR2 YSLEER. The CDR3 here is CASSQGGGRDYGYTF. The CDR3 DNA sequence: TGCGCCAGCAGCCAAGGGGGGGGCAGGGATTATGGCTACACCTTC.

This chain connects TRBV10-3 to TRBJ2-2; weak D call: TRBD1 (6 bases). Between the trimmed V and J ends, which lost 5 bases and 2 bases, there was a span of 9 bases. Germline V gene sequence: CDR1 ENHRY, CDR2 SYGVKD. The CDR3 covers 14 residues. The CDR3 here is CAISRTDNTGELFF. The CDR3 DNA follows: TGTGCCATCAGTAGGACAGACAACACCGGGGAGCTGTTTTTT.

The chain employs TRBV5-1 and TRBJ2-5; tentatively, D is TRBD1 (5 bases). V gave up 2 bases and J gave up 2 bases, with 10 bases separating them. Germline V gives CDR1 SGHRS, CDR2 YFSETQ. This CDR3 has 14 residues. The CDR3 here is CASSLGAVQETQYF. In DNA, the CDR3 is TGCGCCAGCAGCTTAGGGGCAGTACAAGAGACCCAGTACTTC.

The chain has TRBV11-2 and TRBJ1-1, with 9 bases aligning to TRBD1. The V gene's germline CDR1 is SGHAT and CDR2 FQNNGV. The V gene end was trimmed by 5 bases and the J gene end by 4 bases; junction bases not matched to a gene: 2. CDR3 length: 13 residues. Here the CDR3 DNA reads TGTGCCAGCAGCCGGGACAGGGTCACTGAAGCTTTCTTT. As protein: CASSRDRVTEAFF. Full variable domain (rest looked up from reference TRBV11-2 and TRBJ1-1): EAGVAQSPRYKIIEKRQSVAFWCNPISGHATLYWYQQILGQGPKLLIQFQNNGVVDDSQLPKDRFSAERLKGVDSTLKIQPAKLEDSAVYLCASSRDRVTEAFFGQGTRLTVV.

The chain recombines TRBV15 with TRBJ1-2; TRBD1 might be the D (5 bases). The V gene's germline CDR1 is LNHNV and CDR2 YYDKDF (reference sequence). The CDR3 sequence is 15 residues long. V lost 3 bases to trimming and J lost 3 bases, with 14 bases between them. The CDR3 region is CATSRPPQGHYGYTF. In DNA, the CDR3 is TGTGCCACCAGCAGGCCCCCCCAGGGCCACTATGGCTACACCTTC.

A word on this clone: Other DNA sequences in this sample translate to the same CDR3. For the CDR3, the DNA is TGTGCCACCAGCAGAGGACAGGGGGCCTACGAGCAGTACTTC. Amino acids: CATSRGQGAYEQYF. The rearrangement links TRBV15 to TRBJ2-7, with TRBD1 matching over 9 bases. This CDR3 comprises 14 residues. CDR1 is LNHNV and CDR2 is YYDKDF in the germline V gene (reference sequence). V was clipped by 1 base and J by 2 bases; unmatched bases: 0.